This T cell receptor (beta chain) comes out of a study of T cell clonotyping in hematopoietic cell transplantation. The method was immunoSEQ multiplex PCR; TCRdb's version includes in-frame clones alone and lacks a portion of them. In the table there are about 6,200 clones, 77% of which are singletons. The CDR3 loop spans 15 amino acids. In germline, CDR1 is MGHRA, CDR2 YSYEKL. J was trimmed by 7 bases and V by 5 bases; bases with no gene match: 9. The receptor's source is a female patient younger than 45 who had an allogeneic stem cell transplant, so the T cells may come from the graft donor. Some clones in this sample may be carry-over from other donors' samples. The rearrangement uses TRBV4-1 and TRBJ1-5, with 9 bases that match TRBD1. The sequencing used PBMCs, collected 100 days after allogeneic stem cell transplant. The CDR3 DNA reads TGCGCCAGCAGCGGGCAACAGGGGGCGGGACAGCCCCAGCATTTT. Its protein product is CASSGQQGAGQPQHF.